The 12 T cell receptor beta chains given below trace back to one sample, sequenced in a study of blood T cell repertoires in COVID-19. This table comes from immunoSEQ multiplex PCR, and its TCRdb copy is limited to in-frame clones, with some not included. Among around 160,000 clones listed, approximately 80% were seen once. Sequencing used PBMCs or T cells enriched from blood (not recorded which). These receptor sequences come from a middle-aged man who had recovered from COVID-19.

The genes are TRBV6-5 and TRBJ2-7, with 7 bases aligning to TRBD1. Trimming at V came to 6 bases and at J to 5 bases, leaving 10 bases not matched to a gene. From germline, CDR1 is MNHEY and CDR2 SVGAGI. This CDR3 region has 14 residues. The chain's CDR3 is CASSLDRVRNEQYF. The CDR3 bases are TGTGCCAGCAGCCTTGACAGGGTTAGAAACGAGCAGTACTTC.

This rearrangement joins TRBV5-1 to TRBJ1-6, with unresolved D. The CDR3 consists of 11 residues. V dropped 4 bases and J dropped 9 bases, with 5 bases sitting between them. The germline V gene encodes CDR1 SGHRS and CDR2 YFSETQ. The CDR3: CASSRSSPLHF. The CDR3, as DNA: TGCGCCAGCAGCCGGTCTTCACCCCTCCACTTT.

This clone showed up just once. The chain is built from TRBV19 and TRBJ1-1; possible D gene TRBD1, 5 bases. Trimming cost V 5 bases and J 3 bases, with 16 bases left between them. Germline V gene data show CDR1 as LNHDA and CDR2 as SQIVND (reference sequence). The CDR3 runs 15 residues. Here the CDR3 reads CASSVPGGRYTEAFF. DNA of the CDR3: TGTGCCAGTAGTGTGCCCGGGGGTCGGTACACTGAAGCTTTCTTT.

CDR3 protein: CASSPFGFRGTPGTEAFF. The CDR3 region has the DNA TGTGCCAGCTCACCATTCGGTTTCAGGGGGACACCGGGCACTGAAGCTTTCTTT. V is TRBV18 and J is TRBJ1-1; 7 bases are a match to TRBD1. CDR3 length equals 18 residues. The junction had 16 bases not matched to a gene; V was cut back by 2 bases and J by 4 bases. Germline CDR1 reads KGHSH; CDR2 reads LQKENI.

The V call is TRBV5-1, the J call TRBJ1-1, with TRBD1 identical over 9 bases. CDR3 size: 13 residues. Germline CDR1 is SGHRS and CDR2 is YFSETQ. The trim removed 4 bases at V and 4 bases at J, leaving 2 bases unmatched. This CDR3 reads CASSTGGGTEAFF. The CDR3 DNA follows: TGCGCCAGCAGCACAGGGGGCGGCACTGAAGCTTTCTTT.

The gene calls are TRBV4-2 and TRBJ2-7; 8 bases are a match to TRBD2. Germline CDR1 and CDR2: LGHNA and YNFKEQ. V shed 0 bases, J shed 4 bases, and the junction held 8 bases outside the gene matches. CDR3 size: 16 residues. This CDR3 reads CASSQEPGRAGYEQYF. The DNA of the CDR3 is TGTGCCAGCAGCCAAGAGCCCGGGAGGGCCGGATACGAGCAGTACTTC.

The chain couples TRBV25-1 to TRBJ2-2; D possibly corresponds to TRBD1 (6 bases). The CDR3 extends over 15 amino acids. V gave up 4 bases and J gave up 3 bases, with 12 bases separating them. Germline V gene lookup returns CDR1 MGHDK and CDR2 SYGVNS. The CDR3, as DNA: TGTGCCAGCAGTGTCTCAGGGGTGGACACCGGGGAGCTGTTTTTT. It translates to CASSVSGVDTGELFF.

The rearrangement joins TRBV18 to TRBJ2-4; D gene unclear. CDR1 is KGHSH, CDR2 LQKENI, per germline. The length of the CDR3 is 15 residues. V was clipped by 0 bases and J by 0 bases, with 6 bases between them. In nucleotides, the CDR3 is TGTGCCAGCTCACCACCGGCAATAGCCAAAAACATTCAGTACTTC. As protein: CASSPPAIAKNIQYF.

Turning to this clone: The sample has other DNA sequences that encode this CDR3 too. CDR3 sequence (DNA): TGTGCCAGCAGTGAATTTCCTCGGGAGCAGTACTTC. It codes for CASSEFPREQYF. This chain joins TRBV6-1 and TRBJ2-7; D unresolved. V was clipped by 2 bases and J by 7 bases, with 9 bases between them. In germline, CDR1 is MNHNS, CDR2 SASEGT. The CDR3 loop spans 12 amino acids.

This chain links TRBV28 with TRBJ1-6, with 9 bases aligning to TRBD1. Per the germline V gene, CDR1 is MDHEN and CDR2 is SYDVKM. With 7 bases clipped from V and 8 bases from J, the junction kept 6 bases outside the gene matches. There are 14 residues in the CDR3. The CDR3 sequence is CASNRGQGYSPLHF. The CDR3, as DNA: TGTGCCAGCAACCGGGGACAGGGATATTCACCCCTCCACTTT.

The rearrangement uses TRBV9 and TRBJ2-5; 7 bases are shared with TRBD1. The CDR3 totals 17 residues. The germline V gene encodes CDR1 SGDLS and CDR2 YYNGEE. V lost 4 bases to trimming and J lost 2 bases; unmatched junction nucleotides: 14. In nucleotides, the CDR3 is TGTGCCAGCAGCTCCCAATGGGGGACAGCTTCTCAAGAGACCCAGTACTTC. Translated, it gives CASSSQWGTASQETQYF. Full variable domain (rest looked up from reference TRBV9 and TRBJ2-5): DSGVTQTPKHLITATGQRVTLRCSPRSGDLSVYWYQQSLDQGLQFLIQYYNGEERAKGNILERFSAQQFPDLHSELNLSSLELGDSALYFCASSSQWGTASQETQYFGPGTRLLVL.

This chain uses TRBV11-2 with TRBJ1-4, with D tentatively TRBD1 (5 bases). This CDR3 region has 14 residues. CDR1 SGHAT and CDR2 FQNNGV come from the germline V gene. V was cut by 0 bases and J by 5 bases, with 7 bases left in between. CDR3 loop: CASSLDAGNEKLFF. The CDR3 DNA follows: TGTGCCAGCAGCTTAGATGCAGGGAATGAAAAACTGTTTTTT.